Below are 22 T cell receptor beta chains sequenced from a single sample in a study of shared clonotypes between healthy human individuals. The assay was immunoSEQ multiplex PCR, and TCRdb's table has in-frame clones only and misses some. The table shows 490,000 or so clones, with 60% to 85% occurring only once. Sequencing was performed on PBMCs. The receptors originated from a middle-aged woman in good health. Some clones in this sample may be carry-over from other donors' samples.

V is TRBV7-9 and J is TRBJ1-3; D call uncertain. The CDR3 consists of 16 residues. CDR1 is SEHNR and CDR2 is FQNEAQ in the germline V gene (reference sequence). With 5 bases removed from V and 0 bases from J, the gap between germline ends came to 14 bases. The CDR3 is CASSPRVGLSGNTIYF. CDR3 nucleotide sequence: TGTGCCAGCAGCCCTCGGGTTGGCCTCTCTGGAAACACCATATATTTT.

The V and J genes are TRBV9 and TRBJ2-1, with TRBD2 identical over 9 bases. With 0 bases clipped from V and 6 bases from J, the junction kept 1 base outside the gene matches. Per germline, CDR1 SGDLS and CDR2 YYNGEE. The length of the CDR3 is 14 residues. The CDR3 is CASSVETSGNEQFF. CDR3 DNA: TGTGCCAGCAGCGTAGAGACTAGCGGCAATGAGCAGTTCTTC.

This clone has only a few counts. This chain connects TRBV7-9 to TRBJ2-5; 8 positions match TRBD1. V gave up 2 bases and J gave up 4 bases; unmatched junction bases: 9. Germline V gene sequence: CDR1 SEHNR, CDR2 FQNEAQ (reference sequence). CDR3 length: 16 amino acids. CDR3 coding DNA: TGTGCCAGCAGCTTACCCCCAGGGGGCGCCGGAGAGACCCAGTACTTC. It codes for CASSLPPGGAGETQYF.

This clone came up a few times. The chain combines TRBV7-6 with TRBJ1-1; D uncertain. Trimming removed 5 bases from V and 1 base from J, with 8 bases in between. This CDR3 is built from 13 residues. CDR1 is SGHVS and CDR2 is FNYEAQ in the germline V gene. CDR3 residues: CASSPHENTEAFF. Written as DNA, the CDR3 is TGTGCCAGCAGCCCCCATGAGAACACTGAAGCTTTCTTT. Full variable domain (remainder filled in from reference TRBV7-6 and TRBJ1-1): GAGVSQSPRYKVTKRGQDVALRCDPISGHVSLYWYRQALGQGPEFLTYFNYEAQQDKSGLPNDRFSAERPEGSISTLTIQRTEQRDSAMYRCASSPHENTEAFFGQGTRLTVV.

This clone was detected a few times. The chain has TRBV19 and TRBJ2-5, with 10 bases aligning to TRBD2. Germline assignment: CDR1 LNHDA and CDR2 SQIVND (reference sequence). This CDR3 has 15 residues. Trimming took 3 bases from V and 4 from J; bases not matched to a gene: 5. Written as DNA, the CDR3 is TGTGCCAGTAGTATGAGCGGGAGGGCCTCAGAGACCCAGTACTTC. Translated: CASSMSGRASETQYF. The entire variable domain, with the rest obtained from reference TRBV19 and TRBJ2-5, is as follows: DGGITQSPKYLFRKEGQNVTLSCEQNLNHDAMYWYRQDPGQGLRLIYYSQIVNDFQKGDIAEGYSVSREKKESFPLTVTSAQKNPTAFYLCASSMSGRASETQYFGPGTRLLVL.

On this clone: Being one base from a much bigger clone, this may be a read error. Other DNA sequences within the sample encode an identical CDR3. This chain connects TRBV10-1 to TRBJ2-7; D unclear. Germline CDR1 and CDR2: WNHNN and SYGVQD (reference sequence). CDR3 size: 13 residues. Deletions cut 4 bases from V and 1 base from J, with 8 bases between. CDR3 sequence: CASSGQPSYEQYF. The CDR3, as DNA: TGCGCCAGCAGTGGGCAGCCGTCCTACGAGCAGTACTTC.

This chain joins TRBV4-3 and TRBJ1-1; TRBD1 matches 7 bases. Per the germline V gene, CDR1 is LGHNA and CDR2 is YSLEER. CDR3 length: 18 amino acids. Trimming cost V 0 bases and J 5 bases; bases outside gene matches: 15. This CDR3 is CASSQEGGARGWWTEAFF. The CDR3 region has the DNA TGCGCCAGCAGCCAAGAGGGAGGGGCCAGGGGGTGGTGGACTGAAGCTTTCTTT.

This clone was picked up a small number of times. This rearrangement joins TRBV4-3 to TRBJ2-5; perhaps D is TRBD1 or TRBD2 (5 bases each). Germline V CDR1 and CDR2: LGHNA, YSLEER. The CDR3 runs 16 residues. V was cut by 1 base and J by 5 bases, with 17 bases left in between. The DNA for the CDR3 is TGCGCCAGCAGCCAAGCAATCGGGGCAGGTTCGGAGACCCAGTACTTC. It yields the protein CASSQAIGAGSETQYF.

The J gene is TRBJ2-5, the V gene TRBV6-5; perhaps D is TRBD1 or TRBD2 (5 bases each). The germline gives CDR1 MNHEY, CDR2 SVGAGI. The CDR3 covers 14 residues. V gave up 5 bases and J gave up 3 bases, with 13 bases separating them. CDR3 sequence reads: CASSGTGLKETQYF. CDR3 DNA: TGTGCCAGCAGTGGGACGGGGCTCAAAGAGACCCAGTACTTC.

The chain recombines TRBV10-3 with TRBJ2-7, with 13 bases that match TRBD2. The CDR3 contains 16 residues. V lost 4 bases, J lost 3 bases, and 6 bases stayed unmatched. Germline CDR1 is ENHRY and CDR2 is SYGVKD. This CDR3 reads CAISGTSGSRVYEQYF. CDR3 in DNA: TGTGCCATCAGTGGGACTAGCGGGAGTCGAGTCTACGAGCAGTACTTC.

About this clone itself: A single base is all that separates this from a far larger clone, so a read error is likely. This chain uses TRBV21-1 with TRBJ1-1; TRBD1 is taken as the D call from the table, unchecked against the DNA. TRBV21-1 is a recognized pseudogene. The CDR3 is 13 amino acids. The CDR3 DNA reads TGTGCCAGCAGCAAAGTTGGCAACACTGAAGCTTTCTTT. Amino acids: CASSKVGNTEAFF.

The CDR3 DNA is TGCAGCGCACAGGGGCCCACCCGAGCCGAGCAGTACTTC. Residues: CSAQGPTRAEQYF. The chain joins TRBV29-1 to TRBJ2-7; TRBD1 aligns across 7 bases. CDR1 and CDR2 from the germline V gene are SQVTM and ANQGSEA. Unmatched junction bases numbered 12, after V lost 7 bases and J lost 6 bases. This CDR3 spans 13 amino acids.

This rearrangement joins TRBV5-1 to TRBJ2-3; 7 positions match TRBD2. This CDR3 is built from 14 residues. Germline loops: CDR1 SGHRS, CDR2 YFSETQ. Trimming at V came to 0 bases and at J to 5 bases, leaving 3 bases not matched to a gene. The DNA for the CDR3 is TGCGCCAGCAGCTTGGAGCGGGGTGGAGATACGCAGTATTTT. This gives the protein CASSLERGGDTQYF.

This clone occurred once. J is TRBJ2-5 and V is TRBV7-3, with 12 nucleotides matching TRBD2. Per germline, CDR1 SGHTA and CDR2 FQGTGA. The CDR3 length is 19 residues. V was pared by 2 bases and J by 1 base, with 11 bases of the junction left unmatched. CDR3 DNA: TGTGCCAGCAGCTTAGGTGGGCGGACTAGCGGGGTTGTCCAAGAGACCCAGTACTTC. It encodes CASSLGGRTSGVVQETQYF.

This chain joins TRBV7-2 and TRBJ1-3; tentative D call: TRBD1 (5 bases). Germline V gives CDR1 SGHTA, CDR2 FQGNSA. This CDR3 has 16 amino acids. V gave up 1 base and J gave up 0 bases, with 10 bases separating them. CDR3 coding DNA: TGTGCCAGCAGCTTAGTTGCGGGGGGCTCTGGAAACACCATATATTTT. This encodes CASSLVAGGSGNTIYF. Together with reference TRBV7-2 and TRBJ1-3, the CDR3 gives the full variable domain: GAGVSQSPSNKVTEKGKDVELRCDPISGHTALYWYRQSLGQGLEFLIYFQGNSAPDKSGLPSDRFSAERTGGSVSTLTIQRTQQEDSAVYLCASSLVAGGSGNTIYFGEGSWLTVV.

The chain carries TRBV15 and TRBJ1-4, with a tentative D call TRBD1 (6 bases). This CDR3 has 15 amino acids. V lost 1 base and J lost 7, with 13 bases in between. Germline V CDR1 and CDR2: LNHNV, YYDKDF (reference sequence). The CDR3 region has the DNA TGTGCCACCAGCAGAGGGGCAGGGGCTAGTGAAAAACTGTTTTTT. This sequence encodes CATSRGAGASEKLFF. The full variable domain, completed using reference TRBV15 and TRBJ1-4, is DAMVIQNPRYQVTQFGKPVTLSCSQTLNHNVMYWYQQKSSQAPKLLFHYYDKDFNNEADTPDNFQSRRPNTSFCFLDIRSPGLGDTAMYLCATSRGAGASEKLFFGSGTQLSVL.

In its sample, this clone was seen once. The rearrangement links TRBV4-1 to TRBJ2-2; tentative D call: TRBD2 (6 bases). V was trimmed by 5 bases and J by 6 bases, leaving 16 bases between them. Germline V gene lookup returns CDR1 MGHRA and CDR2 YSYEKL. This CDR3 region has 15 residues. The CDR3 DNA follows: TGCGCCAGCAGCGAGGGACTCTCAGGGCCCGGGGAGCTGTTTTTT. Its protein product is CASSEGLSGPGELFF.

This sequence joins TRBV25-1 and TRBJ1-1; D possibly corresponds to TRBD1 (6 bases). CDR1 MGHDK and CDR2 SYGVNS come from the germline V gene. The CDR3 has 18 residues. Between the trimmed V and J ends, which lost 2 bases and 2 bases, there was a span of 21 bases. CDR3 loop: CASSENVLRGANNTEAFF. The CDR3 nucleotides read TGTGCCAGCAGTGAAAACGTCCTGCGGGGGGCGAATAACACTGAAGCTTTCTTT.

The chain employs TRBV7-3 and TRBJ2-1; 13 nucleotides agree with TRBD2. Germline CDR1 is SGHTA and CDR2 is FQGTGA. The V and J ends lost 4 bases and 10 bases, in that order; junction bases with no gene match: 10. The CDR3 loop spans 16 amino acids. The CDR3 sequence is CASSSQGTSGTREQFF. In DNA form, the CDR3 reads TGTGCCAGCAGCTCGCAGGGGACTAGCGGGACGAGGGAGCAGTTCTTC. Looking up the rest from reference TRBV7-3 and TRBJ2-1 gives the full variable domain: GAGVSQTPSNKVTEKGKYVELRCDPISGHTALYWYRQSLGQGPEFLIYFQGTGAADDSGLPNDRFFAVRPEGSVSTLKIQRTERGDSAVYLCASSSQGTSGTREQFFGPGTRLTVL.

For this clone: A far larger clone differs by one base, so this is likely a read error. The rearrangement links TRBV7-9 to TRBJ2-1, with D perhaps assigned TRBD1 or TRBD2 (5 bases each). Germline V gene data show CDR1 as SEHNR and CDR2 as FQNEAQ (reference sequence). The CDR3 runs 13 residues. The CDR3 DNA reads as TGTGCCGGCAGCTTATCCCAGGGACGGGCGGTGTTCTTC. It encodes CAGSLSQGRAVFF.

On this clone itself: The sample holds other DNA sequences that translate to the same CDR3. J is TRBJ1-5 and V is TRBV30, with D possibly TRBD1 on 5 matching bases. Trimming shortened V by 1 base and J by 5 bases, and 9 bases separated the two germline ends. The CDR3 contains 13 residues. Germline CDR1 reads GTSNPN; CDR2 reads SVGIG (reference sequence). CDR3 coding DNA: TGTGCCTGGAGTGGGGGGGGAGATCAGCCCCAGCATTTT. Its translation is CAWSGGGDQPQHF.

This clone was observed a handful of times. Here the CDR3 DNA reads TGTGCCAGCAGCTACGTGGCGGAAGAGACCCAGTACTTC. This encodes CASSYVAEETQYF. This rearrangement joins TRBV5-4 to TRBJ2-5; D gene uncertain. Trimming removed 3 bases from V and 3 bases from J, with 9 bases in between. CDR1 and CDR2 from the germline V gene are SGHNT and YYREEE (reference sequence). The length of the CDR3 is 13 residues. Using reference TRBV5-4 and TRBJ2-5 for the parts outside the CDR3, the full variable domain is ETGVTQSPTHLIKTRGQQVTLRCSSQSGHNTVSWYQQALGQGPQFIFQYYREEENGRGNFPPRFSGLQFPNYSSELNVNALELDDSALYLCASSYVAEETQYFGPGTRLLVL.